The 2 T cell receptor beta chains presented below share a single source sample, sequenced in a study of T cells in localized non-small cell lung cancer. Sequencing used immunoSEQ multiplex PCR; TCRdb keeps in-frame clones, though not all of them. The data contain tens of thousands of clones, around 88% of them singletons. The sample here was peripheral blood, taken before any cancer treatment. Receptor source: a woman aged 35 to 70 with stage I lung adenocarcinoma.

The chain is built from TRBV6-4 and TRBJ1-6, with D perhaps TRBD1 (5 bases). The CDR3 is 15 amino acids. Trimming shortened V by 2 bases and J by 5 bases, and 10 bases separated the two germline ends. Germline V lookup: CDR1 MRHNA, CDR2 SNTAGT. The DNA for the CDR3 is TGTGCCAGCAGTGACGGGCAGGGAGATAATTCACCCCTCCACTTT. This translates into CASSDGQGDNSPLHF.

This chain links TRBV11-1 with TRBJ2-5, with 9 bases lining up with TRBD1. Looked up from germline, CDR1 is SGHAT and CDR2 is FQDESV (reference sequence). Unmatched junction bases numbered 8, after V lost 6 bases and J lost 6 bases. The CDR3 loop spans 14 amino acids. Here the CDR3 DNA reads TGTGCCAGCAGTTCACGGGACAGGGATAAGACCCAGTACTTC. Protein sequence: CASSSRDRDKTQYF.